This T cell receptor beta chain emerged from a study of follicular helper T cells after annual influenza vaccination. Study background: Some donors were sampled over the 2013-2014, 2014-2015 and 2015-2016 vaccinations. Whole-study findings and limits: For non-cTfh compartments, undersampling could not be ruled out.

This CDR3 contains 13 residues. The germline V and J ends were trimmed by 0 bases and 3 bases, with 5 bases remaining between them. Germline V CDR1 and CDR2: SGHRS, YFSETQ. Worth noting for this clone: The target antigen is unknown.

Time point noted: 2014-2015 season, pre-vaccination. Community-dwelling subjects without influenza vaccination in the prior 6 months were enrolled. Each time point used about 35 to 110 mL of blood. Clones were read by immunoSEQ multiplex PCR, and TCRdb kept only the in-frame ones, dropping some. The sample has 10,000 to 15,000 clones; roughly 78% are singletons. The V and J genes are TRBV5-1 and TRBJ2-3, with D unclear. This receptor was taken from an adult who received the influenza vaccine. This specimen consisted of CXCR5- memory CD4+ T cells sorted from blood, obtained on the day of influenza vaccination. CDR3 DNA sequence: TGCGCCAGCAGCTTGGCCGGAACAGATACGCAGTATTTT. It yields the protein CASSLAGTDTQYF.